This T cell receptor beta chain came from a study of blood T cell repertoires in COVID-19. Study-wide background: COVID-19 samples from acute and convalescent phases originated in the United States, Italy and Spain.

Per the original methods: Researchers report that nucleated cell counts were estimated from reference gene primer amplification. Profiling relied on immunoSEQ multiplex PCR, and the TCRdb table lists in-frame clones only, not all of them. That table is the source of V, J and clone size, and D and trimming were worked out from the DNA. The sample carries hundreds of thousands of clones, around nine tenths recorded once. V lost 3 bases and J lost 5, with 14 bases in between. The CDR3 consists of 14 residues. CDR1 is MNHEY, CDR2 SMNVEV, per germline (reference sequence). Sequencing was done on a sample of peripheral blood. This TCR was sampled from a woman aged 60-75 years with COVID-19, enrolled during active disease. The gene calls are TRBV27 and TRBJ2-7, with no clear D. The CDR3 nucleotides are TGTGCCAGCAGTTTCACGGCGCGACTCCACGAGCAGTACTTC. Protein product: CASSFTARLHEQYF.